This entry lists 9 T cell receptor beta chains sequenced from one sample in a study of lymphopenia after photon versus proton radiotherapy. Only in-frame clones appear in the TCRdb table, and some are missing; sequencing was by immunoSEQ multiplex PCR. The sample carries some 30,000 clones, roughly 86% recorded once. This specimen was peripheral blood, taken from a patient treated with proton-based radiotherapy. These receptors originate from a woman aged 55-70 years with cholangiocarcinoma. Some clones in this sample may be carry-over from other donors' samples.

The chain has TRBV9 and TRBJ1-5; possible D gene TRBD1, 5 bases. This CDR3 spans 14 amino acids. Germline CDR1 and CDR2: SGDLS and YYNGEE. V was pared by 0 bases and J by 3 bases, with 7 bases between. The CDR3 loop is CASSVGGPNQPQHF. In DNA, the CDR3 is TGTGCCAGCAGCGTAGGGGGACCCAATCAGCCCCAGCATTTT.

About this clone: Distinct nucleotide sequences in the sample also encode this CDR3. The gene calls are TRBV7-6 and TRBJ1-1; the D is unclear. The CDR3 is 12 amino acids. Trimming cost V 2 bases and J 8 bases, with 9 bases left between them. Germline V gene lookup returns CDR1 SGHVS and CDR2 FNYEAQ. The DNA of the CDR3 is TGTGCCAGCAGCTTATTGCTTGGAGAAGCTTTCTTT. Amino acid sequence: CASSLLLGEAFF.

The genes are TRBV4-3 and TRBJ2-3; 8 bases are a match to TRBD1. V was pared by 2 bases and J by 3 bases, with 1 base of the junction left unmatched. Germline V gene data show CDR1 as LGHNA and CDR2 as YSLEER. This CDR3 comprises 14 residues. CDR3 residues: CASSQQGATDTQYF. The CDR3 bases are TGCGCCAGCAGCCAACAGGGGGCAACAGATACGCAGTATTTT.

This sequence joins TRBV9 and TRBJ2-2; no clear D. The CDR3 has 13 residues. Trimming pared 3 bases from V and 9 bases from J, leaving 12 bases between. CDR1 and CDR2 (germline): SGDLS, YYNGEE. The CDR3 reads CASSEATVRELFF. As DNA, the CDR3 is TGTGCCAGCAGCGAGGCAACCGTCCGGGAGCTGTTTTTT.

The chain recombines TRBV5-5 with TRBJ1-1, with unresolved D. The V and J ends lost 5 bases and 2 bases respectively, with 13 bases between them. The CDR3 runs to 14 residues. In germline, CDR1 is SGHKS, CDR2 YYEKEE (reference sequence). The CDR3 here is CASRPRTENTEAFF. CDR3 in DNA: TGTGCCAGCAGACCCCGGACGGAAAACACTGAAGCTTTCTTT.

V gene TRBV23-1 combines with J gene TRBJ1-3, with D unclear. TRBV23-1 is an open reading frame whose function is uncertain. The CDR3 extends over 14 amino acids. The ends were cut back, 6 bases at V and 0 bases at J, with 9 bases in the middle. The DNA of the CDR3 is TGCGCCAGCAGGATTGGGTTCTCTGGAAACACCATATATTTT. Translation gives CASRIGFSGNTIYF.

The rearrangement links TRBV5-3 to TRBJ1-5; D is possibly TRBD1 (6 bases). TRBV5-3 qualifies as an ORF whose function is uncertain. V gave up 4 bases and J gave up 2 bases, with 13 bases separating them. The CDR3 consists of 15 residues. CDR3: CARSPDRRGNQPQHF. In nucleotides, the CDR3 is TGTGCCAGAAGCCCCGACAGGCGGGGCAATCAGCCCCAGCATTTT.

The V gene is TRBV5-1, the J gene TRBJ2-3; the match to TRBD1 covers 9 bases. V was clipped by 4 bases and J by 4 bases; unmatched bases: 4. The V gene's germline CDR1 is SGHRS and CDR2 YFSETQ. The CDR3 sequence is 14 residues long. The CDR3 bases are TGCGCCAGCAGCCGAGACAGGGGGTCAGATACGCAGTATTTT. Encoded protein: CASSRDRGSDTQYF.

The chain combines TRBV7-2 with TRBJ1-4; possible D gene TRBD1, 5 bases. This CDR3 comprises 13 residues. CDR1 is SGHTA and CDR2 is FQGNSA in the germline V gene. Trimming took off 6 bases at V and 5 bases at J, with 10 bases between the two ends. CDR3 DNA sequence: TGTGCCAGCAGGGGGCTAGGGAATGAAAAACTGTTTTTT. Its protein product is CASRGLGNEKLFF.